These T cell receptor beta chains were read from a single sample in a study of blood T cell repertoires in COVID-19. TCRdb's copy holds only in-frame clones and misses some; the assay was immunoSEQ multiplex PCR. Seen here are roughly 130,000 clones, 75% to 90% observed once, and the top ten hold around 4.7%. Sequencing was performed on peripheral blood. These receptors were taken from a man in his forties with acute or convalescent COVID-19. Both conserved end residues are part of each CDR3. The D gene is left open where the match is weak. Clone size is shown for a subset of rows, as once, few, many or a class of expanded clone.

D gene	V gene	clone size	J gene	CDR3 protein	CDR3 DNA
TRBD2	TRBV6-5	NA	TRBJ2-3	CASSILAGEADTQYF	TGTGCCAGCAGTATCCTAGCGGGCGAAGCAGATACGCAGTATTTT
TRBD2	TRBV5-4	NA	TRBJ2-7	CASSLPGEREAEQYF	TGTGCCAGCAGCTTGCCAGGCGAGCGGGAGGCCGAGCAGTACTTC
NA	TRBV30	few	TRBJ1-2	CAGGLGQGGAYGYTF	TGTGCCGGGGGCCTGGGGCAGGGAGGGGCCTATGGCTACACCTTC
NA	TRBV20-1	NA	TRBJ2-1	CSASLRGGFSLSSYNEQFF	TGCAGTGCTAGTTTACGTGGGGGCTTTTCTTTGAGCTCCTACAATGAGCAGTTCTTC
NA	TRBV5-4	NA	TRBJ2-4	CASNSDRTGAKNIQYF	TGTGCCAGCAACTCCGACCGGACTGGAGCCAAAAACATTCAGTACTTC
TRBD1	TRBV5-4	NA	TRBJ1-2	CASSTQGRSSGYTF	TGTGCCAGCAGCACACAGGGGAGGTCCAGTGGCTACACCTTC
TRBD2	TRBV18	NA	TRBJ2-6	CASSPREGTSGANVLTF	TGTGCCAGCTCACCACGGGAGGGGACCTCTGGGGCCAACGTCCTGACTTTC
TRBD1	TRBV30	NA	TRBJ2-5	CAWKGGTGDEETQYF	TGTGCCTGGAAGGGAGGGACAGGGGATGAGGAGACCCAGTACTTC
NA	TRBV6-1	NA	TRBJ2-2	CASSEGAGANTGELFF	TGTGCCAGCAGTGAAGGAGCAGGGGCTAACACCGGGGAGCTGTTTTTT
NA	TRBV9	once	TRBJ1-1	CASSFGQTNTEAFF	TGTGCCAGCAGCTTCGGACAGACGAACACTGAAGCTTTCTTT
TRBD1	TRBV11-2	NA	TRBJ1-1	CASSPAGQGVGNTEAFF	TGTGCCAGCAGCCCGGCTGGACAGGGGGTAGGGAACACTGAAGCTTTCTTT
NA	TRBV6-5	NA	TRBJ1-1	CASRDSGVYTEAFF	TGTGCCAGCAGGGACAGTGGGGTTTACACTGAAGCTTTCTTT
NA	TRBV27	NA	TRBJ1-4	CASSLFGTRGNEKLFF	TGTGCCAGCAGTTTATTTGGTACCAGGGGTAATGAAAAACTGTTTTTT
NA	TRBV29-1	few	TRBJ1-1	CSAQQGRDTEAFF	TGCAGCGCCCAACAGGGAAGAGACACTGAAGCTTTCTTT
NA	TRBV19	NA	TRBJ1-2	CASTPQGQPNYGYTF	TGTGCCAGTACCCCGCAAGGACAGCCTAACTATGGCTACACCTTC
TRBD2	TRBV6-2/TRBV6-3	NA	TRBJ2-5	CASSYSSLAGGRQETQYF	TGTGCCAGCAGTTACTCCTCCCTAGCGGGGGGTCGGCAAGAGACCCAGTACTTC
NA	TRBV4-1	once	TRBJ2-5	CASSPITRGDWETQYF	TGCGCCAGCAGCCCAATCACCAGGGGTGATTGGGAGACCCAGTACTTC
TRBD2	TRBV4-2	NA	TRBJ2-5	CASSQVRSGGVGETQYF	TGTGCCAGCAGCCAAGTTAGGAGCGGGGGGGTAGGAGAGACCCAGTACTTC
TRBD1	TRBV10-2	NA	TRBJ1-5	CATGQGYYQPQHF	TGCGCCACGGGACAGGGATACTATCAGCCCCAGCATTTT
NA	TRBV7-8	NA	TRBJ1-5	CASSLAAGNQPQHF	TGTGCCAGCAGCTTAGCGGCAGGGAATCAGCCCCAGCATTTT
NA	TRBV4-1	NA	TRBJ1-2	CASSQTTGIGNYGYTF	TGCGCCAGCAGCCAAACAACAGGTATTGGGAACTATGGCTACACCTTC
NA	TRBV27	NA	TRBJ2-3	CASSLGEHKITDTQYF	TGTGCCAGCAGTTTAGGGGAGCATAAAATCACAGATACGCAGTATTTT
TRBD1	TRBV30	NA	TRBJ2-2	CAWSWGQGAIGELFF	TGTGCCTGGAGTTGGGGACAGGGGGCGATCGGGGAGCTGTTTTTT
TRBD1	TRBV19	NA	TRBJ1-4	CATRDRPNEKLFF	TGTGCCACCAGGGACAGGCCTAATGAAAAACTGTTTTTT
TRBD1	TRBV6-5	NA	TRBJ1-3	CASRGTDSGNTIYF	TGTGCCAGCAGGGGGACAGACTCTGGAAACACCATATATTTT
NA	TRBV2	NA	TRBJ2-1	CASSPFGAYNEQFF	TGTGCCAGCAGTCCCTTCGGGGCCTACAATGAGCAGTTCTTC
NA	TRBV6-2/TRBV6-3	NA	TRBJ1-5	CASSYAQGNNQPQHF	TGTGCCAGCAGTTACGCTCAGGGGAACAATCAGCCCCAGCATTTT